This T cell receptor beta chain emerged from a study of T cells after yellow fever vaccination. Looking at the study overall: Preparation of fractions with low cell numbers was performed using SMART-Seq v4 Ultra Low Input. Whole-study findings and limits: Reappearance after the booster was observed for most primary-vaccination clones (around 96% CD4, over 70% CD8).

TCRdb re-analysed the 5' RACE reads in MiXCR, keeping a single row per CDR3 protein. The data contain under 600,000 distinct CDR3 sequences, 21% of them singletons. Note on this clonotype: Antigen unknown.

V lost 2 bases, J lost 3 bases, and 11 bases lay in between. From germline, CDR1 is SGHTA and CDR2 FQGNSA. This CDR3 is built from 15 residues. This TCR was recovered from a man younger than 35 who received the YFV17D yellow fever vaccine. The sequenced sample was PBMCs, obtained about 20 days after the first yellow fever vaccination. This sequence joins TRBV7-2 and TRBJ2-1; D is possibly TRBD2 (5 bases). CDR3 protein: CASSLLRGNYNEQFF. The CDR3 DNA follows: TGTGCCAGCAGCTTACTTCGGGGAAACTACAATGAGCAGTTCTTC.